The 19 T cell receptor beta chains listed next were all sequenced from one sample in a study of shared T cell receptors in the human thymus. TCRdb's table, derived via immunoSEQ multiplex PCR, lists solely in-frame clones and lacks some. The sample yields about 730,000 clones, approximately 85% seen once. The same specimen was also included in a second study, on human thymus T cells.

The sample consisted of thymocytes. These receptors were obtained from a girl under two years old with a congenital heart defect.

The DNA of the CDR3 is TGCGCCAGCAGCCATCTACTCAGGCCGAATCGCACAGATACGCAGTATTTT. Protein product: CASSHLLRPNRTDTQYF. This chain links TRBV4-3 with TRBJ2-3, with D unresolved. Trimming shortened V by 3 bases and J by 1 base, and 17 bases separated the two germline ends. The CDR3 sequence is 17 residues long. The germline gives CDR1 LGHNA, CDR2 YSLEER.

This clone was found once. CDR3 loop: CASARTGVLTFSYEQYF. CDR3 in DNA: TGTGCCAGCGCGAGAACGGGGGTGTTAACTTTCTCCTACGAGCAGTACTTC. V gene TRBV2 combines with J gene TRBJ2-7; TRBD2 might be the D (6 bases). Trimming left V 8 bases short and J 0 bases short, with 23 bases between. The germline V gene encodes CDR1 SNHLY and CDR2 FYNNEI. The CDR3 is 17 amino acids.

The CDR3 loop reads CASSAPGNYGYTF. DNA for the CDR3: TGTGCCAGCAGTGCCCCCGGTAACTATGGCTACACCTTC. This chain joins TRBV25-1 and TRBJ1-2, with D uncertain. The V gene lost 4 bases and the J gene lost 1 base, with 7 bases spanning the gap. The CDR3 contains 13 residues. CDR1 is MGHDK, CDR2 SYGVNS, per germline.

The rearrangement joins TRBV5-5 to TRBJ1-2; weak D call: TRBD1 (6 bases). Germline V gives CDR1 SGHKS, CDR2 YYEKEE (reference sequence). CDR3 length equals 14 residues. V lost 0 bases and J 3 bases, leaving 9 bases between the germline ends. The CDR3 loop is CASSLDTGYYGYTF. As DNA, the CDR3 is TGTGCCAGCAGCTTGGATACAGGGTACTATGGCTACACCTTC. Full variable domain (remainder filled in from reference TRBV5-5 and TRBJ1-2): DAGVTQSPTHLIKTRGQQVTLRCSPISGHKSVSWYQQVLGQGPQFIFQYYEKEERGRGNFPDRFSARQFPNYSSELNVNALLLGDSALYLCASSLDTGYYGYTFGSGTRLTVV.

The chain carries TRBV2 and TRBJ1-1, with a possible D match to TRBD1 (6 bases). CDR1 is SNHLY, CDR2 FYNNEI, per germline. CDR3 length: 18 amino acids. V lost 5 bases and J 1 base, leaving 23 bases between the germline ends. The CDR3 nucleotides read TGTGCCAGCAGTTGGCTAACTACAGGGTTACGTACGAACACTGAAGCTTTCTTT. The encoded protein is CASSWLTTGLRTNTEAFF.

The J gene is TRBJ2-3, the V gene TRBV5-6; D is undetermined. Germline CDR1 reads SGHDT; CDR2 reads YYEEEE. This CDR3 region has 13 residues. The germline V and J ends were trimmed by 4 bases and 0 bases, with 6 bases remaining between them. CDR3 in DNA: TGTGCCAGCAGCCCTCAGAGCACAGATACGCAGTATTTT. Encoded protein: CASSPQSTDTQYF.

This chain links TRBV6-5 with TRBJ1-6; D is possibly TRBD1 (6 bases). The CDR3 totals 15 residues. From germline, CDR1 is MNHEY and CDR2 SVGAGI. Trimming removed 0 bases at V and 8 bases at J, with 11 bases between. CDR3 in DNA: TGTGCCAGCAGTTACTCCGGGCAGGGGCATTCACCCCTCCACTTT. Encoded protein: CASSYSGQGHSPLHF.

The chain combines TRBV7-2 with TRBJ1-1, with TRBD1 matching over 11 bases. Looked up from germline, CDR1 is SGHTA and CDR2 is FQGNSA. The V gene end was trimmed by 5 bases and the J gene end by 4 bases; junction bases not matched to a gene: 12. The CDR3 has 17 amino acids. In nucleotides, the CDR3 is TGTGCCAGCAGCCCTTCGGGACAGGGGGAGGGCATCACTGAAGCTTTCTTT. Translated: CASSPSGQGEGITEAFF.

The rearrangement uses TRBV15 and TRBJ2-5, with 10 bases identical to TRBD1. Trimming at V came to 2 bases and at J to 10 bases, leaving 13 bases not matched to a gene. Germline lookup yields CDR1 LNHNV and CDR2 YYDKDF (reference sequence). There are 16 residues in the CDR3. The CDR3 reads CATSRRSGQGGRNQYF. As DNA, the CDR3 is TGTGCCACCAGCAGAAGAAGTGGACAGGGGGGTAGGAACCAGTACTTC.

This clone was counted a single time. V and J are TRBV4-2 and TRBJ2-6; perhaps TRBD2 as D (7 bases). This CDR3 contains 17 residues. Germline V gives CDR1 LGHNA, CDR2 YNFKEQ. Trimming left V 6 bases short and J 2 bases short, with 17 bases between. DNA for the CDR3: TGTGCCAGCAGGGAGGGGGGGGGCGATGCTGGGGCCAACGTCCTGACTTTC. Residues: CASREGGGDAGANVLTF.

V is TRBV15 and J is TRBJ1-3; no reliable D call. CDR1 is LNHNV and CDR2 is YYDKDF in the germline V gene (reference sequence). This CDR3 is built from 15 residues. V lost 7 bases and J 2 bases, leaving 15 bases between the germline ends. The CDR3 nucleotides read TGTGCCACCAAGTCTAAAGCGCTTACTGGAAACACCATATATTTT. Translated, it gives CATKSKALTGNTIYF.

This clone has a single count. This sequence joins TRBV13 and TRBJ1-1; TRBD1 agrees at 9 bases. The CDR3 is made up of 15 amino acids. Unmatched junction bases numbered 8, after V lost 5 bases and J lost 4 bases. The germline CDR1 and CDR2 sequences are PRHDT and FYEKMQ (reference sequence). The CDR3 protein is CASSPLDRGSTEAFF. Here the CDR3 DNA reads TGTGCCAGCAGCCCTCTGGACAGGGGTTCCACTGAAGCTTTCTTT.

The chain recombines TRBV6-1 with TRBJ1-5; 7 nucleotides agree with TRBD1. The CDR3 sequence is 15 residues long. Trimming at V came to 6 bases and at J to 5 bases, leaving 10 bases not matched to a gene. Germline CDR1 is MNHNS and CDR2 is SASEGT. CDR3 loop: CASSPRQGTDQPQHF. The CDR3 nucleotides are TGTGCCAGCAGCCCAAGACAGGGAACAGATCAGCCCCAGCATTTT.

The chain has TRBV11-2 and TRBJ1-2; D ambiguous. V was trimmed by 3 bases and J by 6 bases, leaving 11 bases between them. Germline CDR1 reads SGHAT; CDR2 reads FQNNGV. The CDR3 contains 13 residues. The CDR3 reads CASSFGQTDGYTF. The DNA of the CDR3 is TGTGCCAGCAGCTTTGGTCAGACTGATGGCTACACCTTC.

This clone was detected only a few times. The chain has TRBV28 and TRBJ1-5; perhaps TRBD1 as D (5 bases). The CDR3 has 17 amino acids. Germline V gene sequence: CDR1 MDHEN, CDR2 SYDVKM. V was pared by 7 bases and J by 1 base, with 20 bases between. The CDR3 bases are TGTGCCAGCAACCCTCTACGGCAGGGATGGAGCAATCAGCCCCAGCATTTT. Translated: CASNPLRQGWSNQPQHF.

This chain uses TRBV9 with TRBJ1-2; D may be TRBD1 (5 bases). This CDR3 contains 14 residues. Trimming shortened V by 2 bases and J by 6 bases, and 14 bases separated the two germline ends. The germline gives CDR1 SGDLS, CDR2 YYNGEE. CDR3 protein: CASSVRGHEDGYTF. The CDR3 DNA reads TGTGCCAGCAGCGTTAGAGGACACGAGGATGGCTACACCTTC.

In its sample, this clone was seen a few times. The V gene is TRBV28, the J gene TRBJ1-4, with TRBD1 identical over 7 bases. This CDR3 is 14 amino acids long. Germline CDR1 and CDR2: MDHEN and SYDVKM. The trim removed 6 bases at V and 0 bases at J, leaving 1 base unmatched. The CDR3 bases are TGTGCCAGCAGCGGGACAGCAACTAATGAAAAACTGTTTTTT. Protein product: CASSGTATNEKLFF.

This rearrangement joins TRBV6-6 to TRBJ2-1, with a tentative D call TRBD2 (5 bases). This CDR3 is built from 16 residues. Germline CDR1 MNHNY, CDR2 SVGAGI (reference sequence). The ends were cut back, 5 bases at V and 3 bases at J, with 17 bases in the middle. The CDR3 nucleotides are TGTGCCAGCAGTCCACTTCTAGCTCCTTACTACAATGAGCAGTTCTTC. It specifies CASSPLLAPYYNEQFF.

The J gene is TRBJ2-5, the V gene TRBV2; 11 bases are shared with TRBD1. V shed 3 bases and J 5 bases; nucleotides not matched to a gene: 8. The CDR3 loop spans 16 amino acids. Germline values: CDR1 SNHLY, CDR2 FYNNEI. This CDR3 reads CASSDGTGGGPETQYF. CDR3 bases: TGTGCCAGCAGTGATGGGACAGGGGGAGGGCCGGAGACCCAGTACTTC.